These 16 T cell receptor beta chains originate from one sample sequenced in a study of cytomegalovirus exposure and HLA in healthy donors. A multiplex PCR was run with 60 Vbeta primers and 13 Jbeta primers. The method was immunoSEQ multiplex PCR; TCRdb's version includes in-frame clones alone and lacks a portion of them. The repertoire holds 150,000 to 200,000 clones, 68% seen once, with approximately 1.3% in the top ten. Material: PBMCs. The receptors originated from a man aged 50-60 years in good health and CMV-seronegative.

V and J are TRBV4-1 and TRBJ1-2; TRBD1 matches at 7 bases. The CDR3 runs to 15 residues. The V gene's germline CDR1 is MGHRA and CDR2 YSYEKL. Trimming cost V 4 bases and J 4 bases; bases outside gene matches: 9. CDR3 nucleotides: TGCGCCAGCAGCCTCGGGACAGTCGCTTCCTATGGCTACACCTTC. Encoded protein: CASSLGTVASYGYTF.

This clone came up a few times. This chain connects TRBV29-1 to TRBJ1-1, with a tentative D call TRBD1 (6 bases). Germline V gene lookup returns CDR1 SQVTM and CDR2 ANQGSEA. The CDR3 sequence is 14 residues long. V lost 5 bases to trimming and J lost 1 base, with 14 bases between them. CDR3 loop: CSVLRGGRNTEAFF. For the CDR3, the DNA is TGCAGCGTTTTGAGGGGGGGGAGGAACACTGAAGCTTTCTTT.

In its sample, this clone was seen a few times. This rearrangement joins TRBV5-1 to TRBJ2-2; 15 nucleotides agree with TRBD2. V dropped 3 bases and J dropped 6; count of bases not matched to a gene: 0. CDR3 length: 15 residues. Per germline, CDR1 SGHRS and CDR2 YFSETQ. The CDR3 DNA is TGCGCCAGCAGCTGGACTAGCGGGGGGGCCGGGGAGCTGTTTTTT. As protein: CASSWTSGGAGELFF.

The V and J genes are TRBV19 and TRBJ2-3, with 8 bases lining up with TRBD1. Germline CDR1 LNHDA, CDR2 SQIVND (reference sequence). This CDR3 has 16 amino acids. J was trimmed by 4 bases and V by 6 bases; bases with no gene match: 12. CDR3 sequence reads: CASRGQGAEDADTQYF. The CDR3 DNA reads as TGTGCCAGTAGAGGTCAGGGGGCGGAGGATGCAGATACGCAGTATTTT.

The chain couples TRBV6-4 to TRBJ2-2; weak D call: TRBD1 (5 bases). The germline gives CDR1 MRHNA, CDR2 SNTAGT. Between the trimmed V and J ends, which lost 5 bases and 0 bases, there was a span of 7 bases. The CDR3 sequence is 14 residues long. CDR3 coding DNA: TGTGCCAGCAGTAGACAGACGAACACCGGGGAGCTGTTTTTT. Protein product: CASSRQTNTGELFF.

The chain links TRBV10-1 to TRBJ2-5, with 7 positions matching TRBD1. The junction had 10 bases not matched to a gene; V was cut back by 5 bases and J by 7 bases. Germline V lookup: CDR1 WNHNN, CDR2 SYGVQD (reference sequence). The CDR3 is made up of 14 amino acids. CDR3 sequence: CASSLGGGEGTQYF. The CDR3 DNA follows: TGCGCCAGCAGTCTAGGGGGCGGAGAAGGGACCCAGTACTTC.

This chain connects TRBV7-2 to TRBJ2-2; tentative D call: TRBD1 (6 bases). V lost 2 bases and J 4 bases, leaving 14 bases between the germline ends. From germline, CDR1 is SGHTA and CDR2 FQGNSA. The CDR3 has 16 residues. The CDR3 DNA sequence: TGTGCCAGCAGCTTAAACCCCCCAGGGGCCACCGGGGAGCTGTTTTTT. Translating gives CASSLNPPGATGELFF.

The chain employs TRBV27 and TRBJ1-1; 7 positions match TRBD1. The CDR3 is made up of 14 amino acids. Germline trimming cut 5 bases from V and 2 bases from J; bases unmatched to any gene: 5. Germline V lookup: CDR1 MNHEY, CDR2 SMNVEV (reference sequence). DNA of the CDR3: TGTGCCAGCAGTAGAGACAGGGAAAACACTGAAGCTTTCTTT. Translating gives CASSRDRENTEAFF.

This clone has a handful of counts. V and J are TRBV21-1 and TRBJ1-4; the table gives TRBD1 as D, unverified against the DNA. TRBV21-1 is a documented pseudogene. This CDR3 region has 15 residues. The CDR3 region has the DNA TGTGCCAGCAGCAAGAGGACAGTAAAGAATGAAAAACTGTTTTTT. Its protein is CASSKRTVKNEKLFF.

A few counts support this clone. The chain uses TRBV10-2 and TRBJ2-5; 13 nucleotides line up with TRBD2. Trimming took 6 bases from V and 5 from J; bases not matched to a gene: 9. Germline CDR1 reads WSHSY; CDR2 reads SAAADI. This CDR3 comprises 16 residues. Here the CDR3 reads CASSVTSGGVQETQYF. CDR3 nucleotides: TGCGCCAGCAGCGTCACTAGCGGGGGGGTGCAGGAGACCCAGTACTTC.

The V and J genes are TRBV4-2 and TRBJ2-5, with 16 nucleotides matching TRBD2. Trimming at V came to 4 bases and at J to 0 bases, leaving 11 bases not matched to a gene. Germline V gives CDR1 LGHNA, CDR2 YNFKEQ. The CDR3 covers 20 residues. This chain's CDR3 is CASSRTSGTSGGANQETQYF. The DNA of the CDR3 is TGTGCCAGCAGCCGCACCTCCGGGACTAGCGGGGGGGCGAACCAAGAGACCCAGTACTTC.

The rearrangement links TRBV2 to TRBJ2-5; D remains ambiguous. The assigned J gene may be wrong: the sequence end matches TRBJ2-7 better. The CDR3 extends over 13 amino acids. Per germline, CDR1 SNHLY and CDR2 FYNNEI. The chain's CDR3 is CASRWQATYEQYF. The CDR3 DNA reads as TGTGCCAGCAGGTGGCAGGCGACCTACGAGCAGTACTTC.

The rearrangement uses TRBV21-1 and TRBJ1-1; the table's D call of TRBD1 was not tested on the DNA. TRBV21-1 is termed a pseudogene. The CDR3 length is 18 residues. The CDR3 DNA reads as TGTGCCAGCAGCAAAGATAACCCCGGACAGGTGTTTAACACTGAAGCTTTCTTT. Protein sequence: CASSKDNPGQVFNTEAFF.

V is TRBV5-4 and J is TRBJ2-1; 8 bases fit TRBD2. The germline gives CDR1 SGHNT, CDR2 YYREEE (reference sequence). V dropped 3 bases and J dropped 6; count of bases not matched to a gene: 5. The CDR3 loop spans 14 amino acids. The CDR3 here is CASSSPGLVNEQFF. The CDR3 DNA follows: TGTGCCAGCAGCTCACCGGGACTAGTCAATGAGCAGTTCTTC.

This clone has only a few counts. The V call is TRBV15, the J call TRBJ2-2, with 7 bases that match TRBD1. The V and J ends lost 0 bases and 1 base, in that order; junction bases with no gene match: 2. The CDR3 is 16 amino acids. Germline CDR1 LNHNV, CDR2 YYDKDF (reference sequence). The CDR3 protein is CATSREGGENTGELFF. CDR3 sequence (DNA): TGTGCCACCAGCAGAGAAGGGGGCGAGAACACCGGGGAGCTGTTTTTT.

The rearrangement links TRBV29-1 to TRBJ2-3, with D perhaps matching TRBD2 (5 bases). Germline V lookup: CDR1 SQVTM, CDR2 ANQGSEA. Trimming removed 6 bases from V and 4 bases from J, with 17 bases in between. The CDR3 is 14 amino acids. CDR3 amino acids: CSVWSGKAADTQYF. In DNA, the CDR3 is TGCAGCGTCTGGTCCGGGAAAGCGGCAGATACGCAGTATTTT.